The T cell receptor beta chain described here comes from a study of shared clonotypes between healthy human individuals (dated by TCRdb to 2019 to 2021). Broadly, across the study: Two women and three men aged 18 to 49 years were included in the cohort. Libraries were prepared and TCR repertoires were sequenced by different laboratories using diverse techniques, in order to increase sequencing depth and limit assay-specific biases. For each donor, CD4 naive and CD4 memory were each given three plates, CD8 naive was given two plates, and CD8 memory was given one plate. Per donor, leukapheresis produced somewhere between about 0.94 and 10 billion PBMCs. Blood TCR repertoires of four to six healthy adults were deeply sequenced to estimate repertoire size and the extent of clonotype sharing between individuals. Study-wide conclusions, independent of this receptor: Naive subsets generally had larger estimated clonotype richness than memory subsets. Compared with non-shared clonotypes, the clonotypes found in all four sorted-subset donors had higher generation probabilities. Sampling was restricted to blood, and TCR repertoires in tissues likely differ from the TCR repertoires found in blood. Pairwise subsampling led to the expectation that sequencing depth would affect the degree of clonotype sharing among donors. Incomplete sequencing was indicated by rarefaction of sorted-subset datasets, despite the large sequencing depth. The genetic and exposure-history diversity represented was limited by the small number of donors. Approximately 5% of naive CD4, 3.5% of naive CD8, around 2.3% of memory CD4, and around 0.42% of memory CD8 clonotypes were shared across a few donors.

Using the deep immunoSEQ assay, TCR CDR3 regions were amplified from genomic DNA by multiplex PCR. Extracted genomic DNA from each cell subset was spread evenly across all wells of several immunoSEQ 96-well plates, with each plate serving as a replicate. Each replicate PCR for sorted subsets received about 0.2 ug genomic DNA, equal to some 32,000 T cell genomes. Purified libraries were quantified with a Qubit 3.0 fluorometer, sized on a Bioanalyzer 2100, and re-quantified with the KAPA Library Quantification kit. Each immunoSEQ 96-well plate was sequenced on its own single-read 150-cycle Illumina NextSeq 550 flow cell. The original pipeline was this. Because the immunoSEQ output held only junctional sequences and lacked quality scores, the filtering could not match the filtering applied to full-length reads. To assign V/J genes and CDR3, sequences were annotated against IMGT germline references using PyIR, a Python wrapper for IgBLAST v1.9. Reads were filtered out if the reads had weak V/J assignments (E-value above 1e-6), no CDR3, stop codons, out-of-frame junctions, or ambiguous translated residues. A V3J clonotype was defined by an identical inferred V gene, J gene, and CDR3 amino acid sequence. To compute the percentage overlap between repertoires, the number of shared unique clonotypes was divided by the size of the smaller repertoire. RTK rarefaction, the Chao1 estimator, and Recon v2.1 estimates of unobserved clonotypes were used to assess repertoire richness. Generation probabilities for all TCRbeta clonotypes obtained by the gDNA method from four donors were computed using OLGA. Here the immuneACCESS table is served through TCRdb, limited to in-frame sequences with V and J called. Missing clones are a known gap in these copies; in checked studies unresolved V genes cover under half, and the rest lacks a known reason. That table furnishes V, J and clone size, whereas the DNA furnished D and trimming. The sample profile shows some 580,000 clones; roughly 98% of them were found once. The ten largest account for 0.3% of the sample.

CDR1 and CDR2 were assigned from the germline V gene as MDHEN and SYDVKM. The cysteine opens and the phenylalanine closes a CDR3 of 14 amino acids. The only DNA kept is the CDR3, 42 bases in frame from the first base. The germline ends are 12 bases apart after V is trimmed by 6 bases and J by 1 base. A remark on this clone: It has no known antigen specificity. Base qualities are missing; no much larger clone stands one base away.

CD8 naive samples were CD45RO-negative cells positively selected for CCR7, giving a CD45RA+CCR7+ population that excluded TemRA cells. Donors were healthy HIV-negative adults with no recently reported acute infections or vaccinations. Every donor was a Caucasian adult residing in Nashville, Tennessee, USA. Blood was obtained by leukapheresis, after which PBMCs were separated by Ficoll-Histopaque density gradient centrifugation and cryopreserved in liquid nitrogen vapor phase. Purity and quantity of every magnetically sorted T cell population were checked by analytical flow cytometry. Genomic DNA was isolated from each sorted fraction and quantified by UV absorbance on a Nanodrop 2000c.

The chain was built from TRBV28 and TRBJ1-1; the D gene cannot be resolved reliably. The sample was naive CD8+ T cells sorted from blood. In the paper's terms, the cell subset or site label means: CD45RA+CCR7+. The sequence came from a man in his thirties or forties in good health. Here the CDR3 is given as CASSAVLRNTEAFF. The nucleotide sequence reads TGTGCCAGCAGCGCCGTGCTGCGGAACACTGAAGCTTTCTTT.